These 10 T cell receptor beta chains share one sample of origin, sequenced in a study of blood T cells in healthy people across ages. Then a second PCR, running about 6 to 12 cycles, was carried out with a sample-barcoded 5' primer and a J-beta primer mix. TCRdb reprocessed the 5' RACE reads via MiXCR and lists one record per CDR3 protein. The sample consists of about 570,000 distinct CDR3 sequences, approximately 25% of them appearing once. The sequenced material came from blood. The receptor source for this set is a woman between 65 and 79 years old in good health.

The chain has TRBV6-2 or TRBV6-3 and TRBJ2-2; 11 nucleotides match TRBD2. Germline V gene sequence: CDR1 MNHEY, CDR2 SVGEGT. The junction had 14 bases not matched to a gene; V was cut back by 6 bases and J by 2 bases. The CDR3 length is 19 residues. The CDR3 DNA is TGTGCCAGCAGCCTACCTACACTAGCGGGGGTGACCAACACCGGGGAGCTGTTTTTT. Protein: CASSLPTLAGVTNTGELFF.

The gene calls are TRBV6-2 or TRBV6-3 and TRBJ2-1; 7 bases agree with TRBD2. V shed 8 bases and J 8 bases; nucleotides not matched to a gene: 6. Germline V lookup: CDR1 MNHEY, CDR2 SVGEGT. The CDR3 has 12 residues. The CDR3 DNA reads TGTGCCAGCCAGCGGGGAGCATATGAGCAGTTCTTC. Translated, it gives CASQRGAYEQFF.

There are a few counts of this clonotype. The V gene is TRBV7-9, the J gene TRBJ1-2, with 9 bases aligning to TRBD1. CDR3 length equals 14 residues. J lost 8 bases, V lost 4 bases, and 8 bases had no gene match. CDR1 and CDR2 from the germline V gene are SEHNR and FQNEAQ (reference sequence). The CDR3 reads CASSSTGGADGYTF. As DNA, the CDR3 is TGTGCCAGCAGCTCAACAGGGGGCGCCGACGGCTACACCTTC.

A few counts support this clonotype. The rearrangement uses TRBV20-1 and TRBJ2-3, with TRBD2 as a possible D gene (6 bases). Germline-derived CDR1 and CDR2 are DFQATT and SNEGSKA (reference sequence). Trimming stripped 4 bases from V and 3 bases from J, with 14 bases between. The length of the CDR3 is 14 residues. The DNA for the CDR3 is TGCAGTGCTATCGGTTACGGGGGAACAGATACGCAGTATTTT. Encoded protein: CSAIGYGGTDTQYF.

The chain recombines TRBV7-2 with TRBJ1-5; D call uncertain. Germline V CDR1 and CDR2: SGHTA, FQGNSA. The CDR3 spans 13 residues. V lost 5 bases, J lost 4 bases, and 9 bases lay in between. CDR3 residues: CASSTAGNQPQHF. CDR3 nucleotides: TGTGCCAGCAGCACCGCGGGTAATCAGCCCCAGCATTTT.

The chain links TRBV18 to TRBJ1-2; the D gene is possibly TRBD1 (6 bases). The CDR3 covers 14 residues. Germline V gene lookup returns CDR1 KGHSH and CDR2 LQKENI. Trimming removed 8 bases at V and 6 bases at J, with 19 bases between. DNA of the CDR3: TGTGCCAGCATTGGACAGACTATCTCAAATGGCTACACCTTC. This codes for CASIGQTISNGYTF.

The genes are TRBV7-3 and TRBJ2-3, with D hard to call. Trimming left V 5 bases short and J 0 bases short, with 6 bases between. CDR3 size: 13 residues. In germline, CDR1 is SGHTA, CDR2 FQGTGA. The chain's CDR3 is CASSTTSTDTQYF. As DNA, the CDR3 is TGTGCCAGCAGCACGACTAGCACAGATACGCAGTATTTT.

The chain couples TRBV4-3 to TRBJ2-3; D ambiguous. In germline, CDR1 is LGHNA, CDR2 YSLEER. The CDR3 sequence is 15 residues long. Trimming cost V 0 bases and J 4 bases, with 11 bases left between them. Written as DNA, the CDR3 is TGCGCCAGCAGCCAAGATATCGGCAGCCCAGATACGCAGTATTTT. Its translation: CASSQDIGSPDTQYF.

The rearrangement uses TRBV6-2 or TRBV6-3 and TRBJ2-4, with TRBD2 matching 8 bases. Trimming removed 0 bases from V and 7 bases from J; junction bases left unmatched: 8. Germline loops: CDR1 MNHEY, CDR2 SVGEGT. The CDR3 is 16 residues long. The DNA of the CDR3 is TGTGCCAGCAGTTACTCGAGTGGGACTAGAATTAACATTCAGTACTTC. Amino acids: CASSYSSGTRINIQYF.

V is TRBV28 and J is TRBJ2-2; 10 bases line up with TRBD1. Germline V gives CDR1 MDHEN, CDR2 SYDVKM. The CDR3 sequence is 16 residues long. Trimming removed 5 bases from V and 5 bases from J; junction bases left unmatched: 8. CDR3 in amino acids: CASSGDRGRFTGELFF. The CDR3 DNA reads TGTGCCAGCAGTGGGGACAGGGGAAGGTTTACCGGGGAGCTGTTTTTT.